The clone carrying this TCR beta chain has at least ten counts. Germline is not matched at one junction end, which may reflect a read error. The CDR3 runs 13 residues. These data originate in a study of T-cell reconstitution after alpha-beta-depleted transplantation in children. The TCRbeta library was prepared with unique molecular identifiers. MiXCR was run by TCRdb on the PCR reads, yielding one entry per CDR3 protein. This table has around 96,000 distinct CDR3 sequences, about 12% appearing once. The source material was PBMCs from the stem cell graft donor, sampled from the stem cell graft. The origin of this receptor is a human donor who donated a stem cell graft to a child with inherited bone marrow failure. J is TRBJ1-4 and V is TRBV12-3 or TRBV12-4, with TRBD1 matching over 7 bases. This chain's CDR3 is CASSSTGNGKLFF. The CDR3 coding sequence is TGTGCCAGCAGTTCGACAGGGAATGGAAAACTGTTTTTT.